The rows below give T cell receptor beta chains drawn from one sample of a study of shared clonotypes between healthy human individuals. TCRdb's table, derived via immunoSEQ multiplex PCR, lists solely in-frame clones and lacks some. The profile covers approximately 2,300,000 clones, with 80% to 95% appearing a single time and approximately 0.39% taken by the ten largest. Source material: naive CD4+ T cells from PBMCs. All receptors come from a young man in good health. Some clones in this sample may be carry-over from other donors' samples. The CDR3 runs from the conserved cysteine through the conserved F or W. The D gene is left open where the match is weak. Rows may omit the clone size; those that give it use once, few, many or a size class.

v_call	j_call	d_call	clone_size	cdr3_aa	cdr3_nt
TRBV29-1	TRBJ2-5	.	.	CSVVEVETQYF	TGCAGCGTTGTGGAAGTGGAGACCCAGTACTTC
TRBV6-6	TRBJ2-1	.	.	CASRSVRRSSYNEQFF	TGTGCCAGCAGAAGCGTGCGTCGTAGCTCCTACAATGAGCAGTTCTTC
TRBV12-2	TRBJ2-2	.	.	CASRLAGGTSGRARSTGELFF	TGTGCAAGTCGCTTAGCGGGTGGGACTAGCGGGAGGGCCAGGAGCACCGGGGAGCTGTTTTTT
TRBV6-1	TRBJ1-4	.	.	CASSEESAALNEKLFF	TGTGCCAGCAGTGAAGAATCGGCGGCCCTTAATGAAAAACTGTTTTTT
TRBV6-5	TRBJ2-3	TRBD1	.	CASSSGTGGTDTQYF	TGTGCCAGCAGTTCCGGGACAGGGGGAACAGATACGCAGTATTTT
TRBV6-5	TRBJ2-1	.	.	CASSYTGALNEQFF	TGTGCCAGCAGTTACACGGGGGCCCTCAATGAGCAGTTCTTC
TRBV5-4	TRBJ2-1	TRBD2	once	CASSPGGTSGIFEQFF	TGTGCCAGCAGCCCCGGTGGGACTAGCGGGATTTTTGAGCAGTTCTTC
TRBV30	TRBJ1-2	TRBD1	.	CAGDMTGANYGYTF	TGTGCCGGCGATATGACAGGGGCTAACTATGGCTACACCTTC
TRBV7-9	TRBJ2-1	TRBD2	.	CASKEREGYNEQFF	TGTGCCAGCAAGGAGCGGGAGGGATACAATGAGCAGTTCTTC
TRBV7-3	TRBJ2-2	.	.	CASSPMGLTGELFF	TGTGCCAGCAGCCCAATGGGGCTCACCGGGGAGCTGTTTTTT
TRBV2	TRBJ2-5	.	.	CASNAVGWYQQETQYF	TGTGCCAGCAACGCGGTTGGGTGGTATCAACAAGAGACCCAGTACTTC
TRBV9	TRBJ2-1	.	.	CASSVLGQAYNEQFF	TGTGCCAGCAGCGTACTGGGGCAGGCCTACAATGAGCAGTTCTTC
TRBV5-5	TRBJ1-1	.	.	CASSSIRGTEAFF	TGTGCCAGCAGCTCTATCAGGGGCACTGAAGCTTTCTTT
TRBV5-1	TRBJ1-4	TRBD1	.	CASSWDRGTTNEKLFF	TGCGCCAGCAGTTGGGACAGGGGAACAACTAATGAAAAACTGTTTTTT
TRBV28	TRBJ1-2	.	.	CASTPLTGLGYGYTF	TGTGCCAGCACTCCCCTCACAGGGCTAGGCTATGGCTACACCTTC
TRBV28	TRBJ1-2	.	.	CASSPVPSRSNYGYTF	TGTGCCAGCAGCCCAGTCCCCAGCCGATCTAACTATGGCTACACCTTC
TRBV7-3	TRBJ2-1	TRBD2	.	CASSTGTSGGTYNEQFF	TGTGCCAGCAGCACCGGGACTAGCGGGGGTACCTACAATGAGCAGTTCTTC
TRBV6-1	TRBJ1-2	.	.	CASGVAGADYGYTF	TGTGCCAGCGGGGTCGCGGGGGCCGACTATGGCTACACCTTC
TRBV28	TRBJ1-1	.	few	CASSTAAEAFF	TGTGCCAGCAGTACAGCGGCTGAAGCTTTCTTT
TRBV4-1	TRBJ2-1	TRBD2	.	CASSRTTSGTYNEQFF	TGCGCCAGCAGCCGGACGACTAGCGGTACCTACAATGAGCAGTTCTTC
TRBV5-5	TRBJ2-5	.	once	CASSPLGTQYF	TGTGCCAGCAGCCCTCTCGGGACCCAGTACTTC
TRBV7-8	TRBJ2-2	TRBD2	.	CASSRGGAREAGELFF	TGTGCCAGCAGCCGGGGGGGGGCAAGGGAGGCCGGGGAGCTGTTTTTT
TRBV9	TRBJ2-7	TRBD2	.	CASSASTSGSYEQYF	TGTGCCAGCAGCGCTAGTACTAGCGGGAGTTACGAGCAGTACTTC
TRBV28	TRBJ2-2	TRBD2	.	CASSFFMGLAGGVANTGELFF	TGTGCCAGCAGTTTCTTTATGGGACTAGCGGGAGGCGTTGCGAACACCGGGGAGCTGTTTTTT
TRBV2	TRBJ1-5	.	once	CASRGGGNQPQHF	TGTGCCAGCAGGGGGGGCGGCAATCAGCCCCAGCATTTT
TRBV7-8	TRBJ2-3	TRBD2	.	CASSVAGVGRTDTQYF	TGTGCCAGCAGCGTCGCGGGGGTGGGGCGCACAGATACGCAGTATTTT
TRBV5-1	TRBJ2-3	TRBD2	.	CASSSRPPGLAGGSDTQYF	TGCGCCAGCAGCTCCAGGCCCCCCGGACTAGCGGGAGGGTCAGATACGCAGTATTTT
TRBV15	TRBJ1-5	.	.	CATSSFPDPYSNQPQHF	TGTGCCACCAGCAGCTTCCCCGACCCTTATAGCAATCAGCCCCAGCATTTT
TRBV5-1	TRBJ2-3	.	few	CASSPGVLTDTQYF	TGCGCCAGCAGCCCGGGGGTCCTCACAGATACGCAGTATTTT
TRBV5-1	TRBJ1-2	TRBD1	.	CASSPGDRDYGYTF	TGCGCCAGCAGCCCGGGGGACAGGGACTATGGCTACACCTTC
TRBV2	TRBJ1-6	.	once	CASRQESSYNSPLHF	TGTGCCAGCAGACAGGAGAGCTCCTATAATTCACCCCTCCACTTT
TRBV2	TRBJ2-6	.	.	CASSDRTGANVLTF	TGTGCCAGCAGTGATAGGACTGGGGCCAACGTCCTGACTTTC